These T cell receptor beta chains were read from a single sample in a study of T cell repertoires in cytomegalovirus infection. TCRdb used MiXCR to reprocess the reads, holding one entry per CDR3 protein. Among about 60,000 distinct CDR3 sequences listed, 25% to 40% were seen once. Their antigen targets remain unknown. The sequencing input was PBMCs, sequenced either directly or after in vitro stimulation (not recorded which). Receptors originate from a human donor in good health (CMV status not recorded). Some clones in this sample may be carry-over from other donors' samples. Both conserved end residues are part of each CDR3. The order of the fields is CDR3 length, clone size, J gene, V gene, D gene, CDR3 DNA, CDR3 protein. The D gene is left open where the match is weak. Rows give clone size only sometimes, using once, few, many, or a class for an expanded clone.

16	many	TRBJ2-7	TRBV27	NA	TGTGCCAGCAGTTTATCCCTGTCCGACATTTCCTACGAGCAGTACTTC	CASSLSLSDISYEQYF
13	NA	TRBJ2-5	TRBV7-7	NA	TGTGCCAGCAGGGGGGACAACCAAGAGACCCAGTACTTC	CASRGDNQETQYF
15	NA	TRBJ1-1	TRBV4-1	NA	TGCGCCAGCAGCCCCCTGGACGGTGAGAACACTGAAGCTTTCTTT	CASSPLDGENTEAFF
12	once	TRBJ1-1	TRBV7-6	NA	TGTGCCAGCAGTCACATGAACACTGAAGCTTTCTTT	CASSHMNTEAFF
15	NA	TRBJ1-5	TRBV12-3/TRBV12-4	TRBD1	TGTGCCAGCAGTTTCTTACAGGGGGGCAATCAGCCCCAGCATTTT	CASSFLQGGNQPQHF
13	once	TRBJ2-1	TRBV20-1	NA	TGCAGTGCTAGGCTCCGAGGGTACAATGAGCAGTTCTTC	CSARLRGYNEQFF
13	few	TRBJ1-6	TRBV27	NA	TGTGCCAGCCGCCGACCCTATAATTCACCCCTCCACTTT	CASRRPYNSPLHF
15	NA	TRBJ1-2	TRBV7-2	NA	TGTGCCAGCAGCTTAGGAGGGGATGGCAGAGGTGGCTACACCTTC	CASSLGGDGRGGYTF
14	many	TRBJ2-1	TRBV12-3/TRBV12-4	TRBD1	TGTGCCAGCACGTCCCGGGACAGGGTCAATGAGCAGTTCTTC	CASTSRDRVNEQFF
15	few	TRBJ2-1	TRBV7-9	TRBD2	TGTGCCAGCACCAGGGAGGAGCGGGAGGCCGATGAGCAGTTCTTC	CASTREEREADEQFF
15	few	TRBJ1-2	TRBV12-3/TRBV12-4	NA	TGTGCCAGCAGCCCTTCCATTTCAGCTAACTATGGCTACACCTTC	CASSPSISANYGYTF
11	NA	TRBJ2-7	TRBV28	TRBD2	TGTGCCAGCGATCGGGGGGAAGAGCAGTACTTC	CASDRGEEQYF
13	NA	TRBJ2-7	TRBV5-4	NA	TGTGCCAGCAGTCGGGCCCAATCCTACGAGCAGTACTTC	CASSRAQSYEQYF
19	many	TRBJ2-1	TRBV7-2	NA	TGTGCCAGCAGCCGAGGGGGGACACGACCTTCCTCCCCCGACAATGAGCAGTTCTTC	CASSRGGTRPSSPDNEQFF
16	few	TRBJ2-7	TRBV5-1	TRBD2	TGCGCCAGCAGCTTTACTAGCGGGAGGACCACCTACGAGCAGTACTTC	CASSFTSGRTTYEQYF
16	NA	TRBJ2-3	TRBV4-3	NA	TGCGCCAGCAGCCAAGAAATTGGACTTCTCACAGATACGCAGTATTTT	CASSQEIGLLTDTQYF
12	NA	TRBJ2-7	TRBV5-6	NA	TGTGCCAGCAGCTTTGGAGTCTACGAGCAGTACTTC	CASSFGVYEQYF
17	few	TRBJ2-3	TRBV19	TRBD2	TGTGCCAGTAGTACACCCCTAGCGGGAGAGAGCACAGATACGCAGTATTTT	CASSTPLAGESTDTQYF
15	NA	TRBJ1-1	TRBV5-1	TRBD1	TGCGCCAGCAGCCCTGACGGGACAGGGGTTACTGAAGCTTTCTTT	CASSPDGTGVTEAFF
18	NA	TRBJ1-1	TRBV19	NA	TGTGCCAGTAGTATAGATCAGCGTCCCCTCGGAGGTAACACTGAAGCTTTCTTT	CASSIDQRPLGGNTEAFF
15	NA	TRBJ2-3	TRBV7-9	TRBD2	TGTGCCAGCAGCCCCACGGGGGGTGGCACAGATACGCAGTATTTT	CASSPTGGGTDTQYF
14	medium-sized	TRBJ2-7	TRBV10-3	NA	TGTGCCATCAGCACTCCGGGTCCTACCCACGAGCAGTACTTC	CAISTPGPTHEQYF
17	NA	TRBJ2-1	TRBV6-5	TRBD1	TGTGCCAGCAGTTACTCGATAGCAGGGGGCATTGGGCGTGAGCAGCTCTTC	CASSYSIAGGIGREQLF
14	NA	TRBJ2-5	TRBV27	NA	TGTGCCAGCAGGCGTACTAGAACGGGAGAGACCCAGTACTTC	CASRRTRTGETQYF
16	few	TRBJ2-3	TRBV6-1	TRBD2	TGTGCCAGCAGACCGGGACTAGCGGGGGTCACAGATACGCAGTATTTT	CASRPGLAGVTDTQYF
16	NA	TRBJ2-5	TRBV7-2	TRBD2	TGTGCCAGCAGCTTAGGCCTAGCGGGAGTGTTGGAGACCCAGTACTTC	CASSLGLAGVLETQYF
15	few	TRBJ2-5	TRBV20-1	NA	TGCAGTGCTAGAGTCCCAGCGGATCTTCAAGAGACCCAGTACTTC	CSARVPADLQETQYF
14	NA	TRBJ1-2	TRBV20-1	TRBD1	TGCAGTGCTAGAGTAGTCAGGGGGGAGGGTGGCTACACCTTC	CSARVVRGEGGYTF
14	NA	TRBJ1-2	TRBV12-3/TRBV12-4	NA	TGTGCCAGCAGTTTAGGTTGGGGGGCACGTGGCTACACCTTC	CASSLGWGARGYTF
15	few	TRBJ2-7	TRBV2	NA	TGTGCCAGCAGTGAGCCCCAGGGCCCATACTACGAGCAGTACTTC	CASSEPQGPYYEQYF
15	NA	TRBJ1-1	TRBV7-9	NA	TGTGCCAGCAGCCCCCCGGGGGGTACGGGAACTGAAGCTTTCTTT	CASSPPGGTGTEAFF
16	many	TRBJ2-5	TRBV13	TRBD2	TGTGCCAGCAGCTTTTTTAGCGGGGGGCCGGAAGAGACCCAGTACTTC	CASSFFSGGPEETQYF
15	NA	TRBJ2-1	TRBV12-3/TRBV12-4	NA	TGTGCCAGCAGCCTCGGGATTAGCTCCTACAATGAGCAGTTCTTC	CASSLGISSYNEQFF
16	NA	TRBJ1-5	TRBV19	TRBD1	TGTGCCAGTAGTACACTCCGGACAGGGATTTATCAGCCCCAGCATTTT	CASSTLRTGIYQPQHF
14	NA	TRBJ2-2	TRBV12-3/TRBV12-4	NA	TGTGCCAGCAGTTTAGGGCTAGCCTCCGGGGAGCTGTTTTTT	CASSLGLASGELFF
17	NA	TRBJ1-2	TRBV7-6	NA	TGTGCCAGCAGCTTAAACGAACAGGGTTCTTCCAACTATGGCTACACCTTC	CASSLNEQGSSNYGYTF
12	NA	TRBJ2-5	TRBV20-1	NA	TGCAGTGCCAAGAGGAGCCAAGAGACCCAGTACTTC	CSAKRSQETQYF
14	NA	TRBJ1-3	TRBV6-5	NA	TGTGCCAGCAGAGCCGGGACCTCTGGAAACACCATATATTTT	CASRAGTSGNTIYF
16	NA	TRBJ2-1	TRBV12-3/TRBV12-4	NA	TGTGCCAGCAGCCACCCGAGTTTCAGGGGATACAATGAGCAGTTCTTC	CASSHPSFRGYNEQFF
15	NA	TRBJ1-2	TRBV20-1	TRBD1	TGCAGTGCGAGGGGTAGACAGGGGGTCGGCTATGGCTACACCTTC	CSARGRQGVGYGYTF
17	NA	TRBJ2-7	TRBV7-6	NA	TGTGCCAGCAGCTTAGGGGACGGGCGATCCACCTTCTACGAGCAGTACTTC	CASSLGDGRSTFYEQYF